Included here is one TCR beta chain sequence, with context. These data are taken from a study of blood T cell repertoires in COVID-19. Study-wide context: Sites in the United States, Italy and Spain provided acute and convalescent COVID-19 samples.

The CDR3 covers 16 residues. With 1 base clipped from V and 0 bases from J, the junction kept 3 bases outside the gene matches. Germline V lookup: CDR1 LGHNT, CDR2 FRNRAP. Sequenced by immunoSEQ multiplex PCR; TCRdb stores in-frame clones only, minus some. This sample has about 290,000 clones, with under 90% found just once. The clonotype was recovered from a woman younger than 45 with COVID-19, enrolled during active disease. The chain is built from TRBV12-5 and TRBJ2-5; 9 bases fit TRBD2. The specimen sequenced was peripheral blood. CDR3: CASGLGGGGDQETQYF. The CDR3 bases are TGTGCTAGTGGTTTGGGCGGCGGGGGGGACCAAGAGACCCAGTACTTC.